These 9 T cell receptor beta chains originate from one sample sequenced in a study of PD-1 blockade in classical Hodgkin lymphoma. Patients all relapsed after autologous stem cell transplantation, and there was variation in brentuximab vedotin exposure. Profiled with immunoSEQ multiplex PCR; TCRdb holds only in-frame clones, not every one. The top ten clones hold about 9.3% of a sample with approximately 150,000 clones, around four fifths of them seen once. The input for sequencing was peripheral blood mononuclear cells (PBMCs), taken before the second cycle of nivolumab. These receptors were collected from a human donor with classical Hodgkin lymphoma.

The chain couples TRBV7-2 to TRBJ2-7; D unclear. The CDR3 has 14 amino acids. Germline assignment: CDR1 SGHTA and CDR2 FQGNSA. Trimming removed 7 bases at V and 3 bases at J, with 16 bases between. In DNA form, the CDR3 reads TGTGCCAGCAAACTTGCGGCAGGCCTCTACGAGCAGTACTTC. It specifies CASKLAAGLYEQYF.

The chain couples TRBV5-4 to TRBJ1-1, with 7 nucleotides matching TRBD1. In germline, CDR1 is SGHNT, CDR2 YYREEE (reference sequence). This CDR3 is 16 amino acids long. V lost 0 bases to trimming and J lost 0 bases; unmatched junction nucleotides: 5. CDR3 DNA: TGTGCCAGCAGCTTGGAAGGGGGCAGGATGAACACTGAAGCTTTCTTT. This sequence encodes CASSLEGGRMNTEAFF.

This chain links TRBV5-5 with TRBJ2-7, with TRBD1 matching 9 bases. With 2 bases clipped from V and 2 bases from J, the junction kept 14 bases outside the gene matches. Per germline, CDR1 SGHKS and CDR2 YYEKEE (reference sequence). The CDR3 covers 18 residues. CDR3 sequence reads: CASSLYTQPGQGPYEQYF. The CDR3 nucleotides read TGTGCCAGCAGCTTATATACCCAACCGGGACAGGGACCCTACGAGCAGTACTTC.

The J gene is TRBJ2-1, the V gene TRBV5-1; 11 bases line up with TRBD1. The CDR3 runs 19 residues. Germline V gene sequence: CDR1 SGHRS, CDR2 YFSETQ. Trimming at V came to 5 bases and at J to 2 bases, leaving 15 bases not matched to a gene. CDR3 DNA sequence: TGCGCCAGCAGAACCGGACAGGGGGCTTGGCGGGGAGCCTACAATGAGCAGTTCTTC. This gives the protein CASRTGQGAWRGAYNEQFF. The entire variable domain, with the rest obtained from reference TRBV5-1 and TRBJ2-1, is as follows: KAGVTQTPRYLIKTRGQQVTLSCSPISGHRSVSWYQQTPGQGLQFLFEYFSETQRNKGNFPGRFSGRQFSNSRSEMNVSTLELGDSALYLCASRTGQGAWRGAYNEQFFGPGTRLTVL.

The CDR3 DNA reads TGCGCCAGCAGCTCGGGACAGGACGTGCAGTACTTC. Translation gives CASSSGQDVQYF. The genes are TRBV5-1 and TRBJ2-7, with TRBD1 matching 8 bases. Germline loops: CDR1 SGHRS, CDR2 YFSETQ. V gave up 3 bases and J gave up 9 bases; unmatched junction bases: 5. The CDR3 is made up of 12 amino acids.

CDR3 sequence reads: CASSPRRDTQETQYF. Written as DNA, the CDR3 is TGTGCCAGCAGCCCCCGGAGGGACACCCAAGAGACCCAGTACTTC. The chain employs TRBV9 and TRBJ2-5, with D tentatively TRBD1 or TRBD2 (6 bases each). V was pared by 4 bases and J by 1 base, with 14 bases between. This CDR3 spans 15 amino acids. Per germline, CDR1 SGDLS and CDR2 YYNGEE. Using reference TRBV9 and TRBJ2-5 for the parts outside the CDR3, the full variable domain is DSGVTQTPKHLITATGQRVTLRCSPRSGDLSVYWYQQSLDQGLQFLIQYYNGEERAKGNILERFSAQQFPDLHSELNLSSLELGDSALYFCASSPRRDTQETQYFGPGTRLLVL.

CDR3 residues: CASSELADRSNQPQHF. The CDR3 DNA is TGTGCCAGCAGTGAATTAGCGGACAGGTCCAATCAGCCCCAGCATTTT. The V call is TRBV6-1, the J call TRBJ1-5, with TRBD1 identical over 7 bases. Germline V gene data show CDR1 as MNHNS and CDR2 as SASEGT. The CDR3 loop spans 16 amino acids. V was pared by 2 bases and J by 3 bases, with 7 bases of the junction left unmatched.

V usage is TRBV4-1 and J usage is TRBJ2-1; 8 bases match TRBD1. This CDR3 is built from 16 residues. The junction had 13 bases not matched to a gene; V was cut back by 6 bases and J by 6 bases. Per the germline V gene, CDR1 is MGHRA and CDR2 is YSYEKL. The CDR3 loop reads CASSQGRRTGLNEQFF. DNA of the CDR3: TGCGCCAGCAGTCAGGGCAGACGGACAGGGCTCAATGAGCAGTTCTTC.

J is TRBJ1-6 and V is TRBV7-2, with 7 bases aligning to TRBD1. The V segment lost 1 base and the J segment 7 bases; nucleotides outside the gene matches: 4. The CDR3 covers 15 residues. From germline, CDR1 is SGHTA and CDR2 FQGNSA. For the CDR3, the DNA is TGTGCCAGCAGCTTAGAACAGGGGCCGAATTCACCCCTCCACTTT. Translation gives CASSLEQGPNSPLHF.